This T cell receptor (beta chain) was identified in a study of blood T cell repertoires in COVID-19 (dated by TCRdb to 2018 to 2021). Regarding the study in general: Collaborator samples came from the United States, Italy and Spain and covered acute and convalescent phases of COVID-19. The material from the prospective study consisted of cDNA or gDNA derived from T cells, B-cell-depleted T cells, or PBMCs. Subjects who had been exposed to COVID-19, were actively infected with it, or had recovered from it provided the deeply sampled blood TCRbeta repertoires that made up the dataset. Where available, HLA class I and class II types were obtained from metadata supplied by the sample provider rather than from assay-based typing. A freely available public database, intended as a resource for researchers studying the immune response to SARS-CoV-2, is where the repertoires were released. Sample metadata almost always included a de-identified subject ID, COVID-19 status, age in years and sex. The samples were drawn from two sources: the first 160 participants of the ongoing ImmuneRACE study, and 1,254 subjects contributed by 6 global collaborators. The study at large found these results: The amount of clinical and demographic metadata varied by source and participant and was provided uncurated.

Including the terminal cysteine and phenylalanine, the CDR3 comprises 14 residues. Only the CDR3 portion is preserved as DNA: 42 bases, with reading frame beginning at the first base. V loses 11 bases, J loses 0 bases, and the germline ends lie 14 bases apart. The germline V gene (reference sequence) sets CDR1 to SEHNR and CDR2 to FQNEAQ. One collaborating source in Seattle enrolled patients while the patients were actively infected and followed the patients over time throughout the course of disease. Collaborating institutions collected whole blood in K2EDTA tubes following their own protocols. Collaborator samples were shipped for TCRbeta analysis as frozen whole blood, isolated PBMCs, or DNA extracted from either sample type. TCRbeta CDR3 regions were amplified from genomic DNA by means of the immunoSEQ Assay, a bias-controlled multiplex PCR. On the authors' methods: Nucleated cell counts per sample were estimated from amplification of reference gene primers within the assay. Sequence reads were collapsed and filtered to measure the absolute abundance of every unique TCRbeta CDR3 rearrangement. For each sample, productive Simpson clonality was calculated by taking the square root of Simpson's diversity index across productive rearrangements. TCRdb retrieved this table from immuneACCESS and kept in-frame rearrangements only. Not all clones are present; in checked studies, unresolved V genes account for under half, and no reason is known for the remainder. V, J and clone size are taken as reported in that table, and D and trimming were inferred from the DNA itself. A total of roughly 310,000 clones appear in this sample, about 90% of them only once. The top ten clonotypes cover 2.5% to 3.5% of the sample.

With respect to this clone: No cognate antigen has been identified for it. Per-base quality was not reported, and no clone a single base away is much larger than it.

The receptor chain draws on TRBV7-9 and TRBJ1-3, with the D segment identity uncertain. The sequencing sample was made of peripheral blood. This receptor was obtained from a woman between 25 and 40 years old with COVID-19, enrolled during active disease. In nucleotides, the sequence is TGTGCCCTCCGATCTCCTACCTCTGGAAACACCATATATTTT. This sequence encodes CALRSPTSGNTIYF.